Reported below is one T cell receptor beta chain. Its antigen remains unidentified. CDR3 length equals 13 residues. Trimming took off 6 bases at V and 1 base at J, with 10 bases between the two ends. CDR1 MDHEN and CDR2 SYDVKM come from the germline V gene. Expressed TCRB transcripts were sequenced because the isolated RNA had all been reverse transcribed beforehand. The data were produced by immunoSEQ multiplex PCR, yet TCRdb's version contains in-frame clones alone and is incomplete. The repertoire holds 250,000 to 300,000 clones, with around 22% as singletons. This entry belongs to a study of beta chain features in type 1 diabetes. The overall study: Age and gender were similar between patients and healthy donors, as were cell yields. Whole-study results and caveats: For cells with high TCR expression, cDNA sequencing could yield over-representation. Type 1 diabetes patients showed a moderate but significant shortening of TCRB CDR3s in all four CD4+ subsets. The VDJ junctions of type 1 diabetes patients carried fewer insertions and more deletions.

V is TRBV28 and J is TRBJ2-7, with a possible D match to TRBD1 (6 bases). Sequencing used naive CD4+ T cells from blood. The clonotype was recovered from a woman aged 25 to 39 with type 1 diabetes. The CDR3 here is CASRATGSYEQYF. In nucleotides, the CDR3 is TGTGCCAGCAGGGCGACAGGATCCTACGAGCAGTACTTC.